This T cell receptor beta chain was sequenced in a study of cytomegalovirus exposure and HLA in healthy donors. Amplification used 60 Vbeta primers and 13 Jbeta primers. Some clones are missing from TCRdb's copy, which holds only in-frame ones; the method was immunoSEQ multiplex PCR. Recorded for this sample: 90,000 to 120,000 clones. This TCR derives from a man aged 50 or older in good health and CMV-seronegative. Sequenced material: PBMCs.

CDR3 residues: CASSLAGARHEQYF. Here the CDR3 DNA reads TGTGCCAGCAGCTTAGCGGGAGCACGACACGAGCAGTACTTC. The chain uses TRBV7-2 and TRBJ2-7; TRBD2 is a possible D gene (5 bases). Trimming took off 0 bases at V and 5 bases at J, with 11 bases between the two ends. This CDR3 has 14 amino acids. CDR1 is SGHTA and CDR2 is FQGNSA in the germline V gene.